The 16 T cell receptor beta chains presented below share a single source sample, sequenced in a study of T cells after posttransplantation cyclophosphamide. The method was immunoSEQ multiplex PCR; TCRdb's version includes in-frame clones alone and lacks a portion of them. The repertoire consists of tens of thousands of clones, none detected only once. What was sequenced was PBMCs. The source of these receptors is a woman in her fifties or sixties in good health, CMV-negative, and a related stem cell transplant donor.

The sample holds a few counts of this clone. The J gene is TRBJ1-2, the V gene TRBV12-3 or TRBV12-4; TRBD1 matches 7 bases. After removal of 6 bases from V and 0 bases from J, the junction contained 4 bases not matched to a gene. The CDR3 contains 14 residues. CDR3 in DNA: TGTGCCAGCAGCCTGACAGGGACTAACTATGGCTACACCTTC. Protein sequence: CASSLTGTNYGYTF.

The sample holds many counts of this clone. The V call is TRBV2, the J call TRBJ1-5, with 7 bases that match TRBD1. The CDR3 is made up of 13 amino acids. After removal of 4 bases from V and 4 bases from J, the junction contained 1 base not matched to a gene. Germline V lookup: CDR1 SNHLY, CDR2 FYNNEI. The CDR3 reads CASSADRNQPQHF. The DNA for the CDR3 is TGTGCCAGCAGTGCGGACAGGAATCAGCCCCAGCATTTT. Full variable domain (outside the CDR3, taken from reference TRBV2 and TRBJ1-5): EPEVTQTPSHQVTQMGQEVILRCVPISNHLYFYWYRQILGQKVEFLVSFYNNEISEKSEIFDDQFSVERPDGSNFTLKIRSTKLEDSAMYFCASSADRNQPQHFGDGTRLSIL.

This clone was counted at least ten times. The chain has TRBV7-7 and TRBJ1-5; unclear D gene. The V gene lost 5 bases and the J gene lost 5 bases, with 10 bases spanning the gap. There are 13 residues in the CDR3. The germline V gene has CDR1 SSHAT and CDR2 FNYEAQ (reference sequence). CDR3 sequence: CASSPDTHQPQHF. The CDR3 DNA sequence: TGTGCCAGCAGCCCTGACACTCATCAGCCCCAGCATTTT.

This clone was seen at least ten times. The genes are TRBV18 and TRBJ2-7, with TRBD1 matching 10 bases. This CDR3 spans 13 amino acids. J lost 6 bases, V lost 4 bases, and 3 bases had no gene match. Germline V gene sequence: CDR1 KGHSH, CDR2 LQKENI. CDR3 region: CASSQGTGAEQYF. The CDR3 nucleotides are TGTGCCAGCTCACAGGGGACAGGGGCCGAGCAGTACTTC.

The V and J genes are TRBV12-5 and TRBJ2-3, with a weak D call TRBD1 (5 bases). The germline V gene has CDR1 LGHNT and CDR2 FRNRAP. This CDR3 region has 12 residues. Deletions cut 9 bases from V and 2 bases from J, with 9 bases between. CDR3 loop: CASRQYTDTQYF. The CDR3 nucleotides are TGTGCTAGCCGACAGTACACAGATACGCAGTATTTT.

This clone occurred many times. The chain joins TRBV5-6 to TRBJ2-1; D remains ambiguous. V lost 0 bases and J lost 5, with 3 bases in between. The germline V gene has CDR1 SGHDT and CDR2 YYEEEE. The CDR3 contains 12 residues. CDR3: CASSLAHNEQFF. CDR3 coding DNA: TGTGCCAGCAGCTTGGCTCACAATGAGCAGTTCTTC.

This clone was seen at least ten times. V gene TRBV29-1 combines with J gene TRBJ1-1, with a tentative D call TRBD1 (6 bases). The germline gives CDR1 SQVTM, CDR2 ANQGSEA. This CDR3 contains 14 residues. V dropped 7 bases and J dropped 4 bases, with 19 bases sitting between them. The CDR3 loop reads CSGGGGTIFTEAFF. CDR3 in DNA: TGCAGCGGAGGGGGAGGGACAATCTTCACTGAAGCTTTCTTT.

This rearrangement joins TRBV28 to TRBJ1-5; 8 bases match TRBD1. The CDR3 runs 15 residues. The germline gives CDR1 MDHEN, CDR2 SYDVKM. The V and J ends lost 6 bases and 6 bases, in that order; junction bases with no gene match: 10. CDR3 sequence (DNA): TGTGCCAGCAGAACAACCGGACAGGGAGCTCAGCCCCAGCATTTT. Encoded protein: CASRTTGQGAQPQHF.

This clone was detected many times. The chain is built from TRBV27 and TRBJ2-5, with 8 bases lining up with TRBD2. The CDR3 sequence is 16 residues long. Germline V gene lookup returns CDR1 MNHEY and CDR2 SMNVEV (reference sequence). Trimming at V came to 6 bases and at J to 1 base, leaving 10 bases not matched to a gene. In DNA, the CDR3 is TGTGCCAGCAGCCCCGGGGGGGGAGGCATCCAAGAGACCCAGTACTTC. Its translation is CASSPGGGGIQETQYF.

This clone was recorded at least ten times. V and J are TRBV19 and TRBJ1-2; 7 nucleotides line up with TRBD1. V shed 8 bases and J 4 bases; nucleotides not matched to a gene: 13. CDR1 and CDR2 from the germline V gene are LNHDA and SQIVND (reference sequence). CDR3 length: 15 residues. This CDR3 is CASLPSGTDLYGYTF. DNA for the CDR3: TGTGCCAGTCTCCCCTCCGGGACAGACCTCTATGGCTACACCTTC. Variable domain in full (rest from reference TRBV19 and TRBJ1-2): DGGITQSPKYLFRKEGQNVTLSCEQNLNHDAMYWYRQDPGQGLRLIYYSQIVNDFQKGDIAEGYSVSREKKESFPLTVTSAQKNPTAFYLCASLPSGTDLYGYTFGSGTRLTVV.

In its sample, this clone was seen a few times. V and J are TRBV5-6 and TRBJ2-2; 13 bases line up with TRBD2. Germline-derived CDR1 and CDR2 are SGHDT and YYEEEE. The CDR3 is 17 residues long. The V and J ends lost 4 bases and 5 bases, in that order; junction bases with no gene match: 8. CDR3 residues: CASSRRTSGRETGELFF. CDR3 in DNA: TGTGCCAGCAGCCGACGGACTAGCGGGAGAGAAACCGGGGAGCTGTTTTTT. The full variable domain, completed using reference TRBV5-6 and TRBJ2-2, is DAGVTQSPTHLIKTRGQQVTLRCSPKSGHDTVSWYQQALGQGPQFIFQYYEEEERQRGNFPDRFSGHQFPNYSSELNVNALLLGDSALYLCASSRRTSGRETGELFFGEGSRLTVL.

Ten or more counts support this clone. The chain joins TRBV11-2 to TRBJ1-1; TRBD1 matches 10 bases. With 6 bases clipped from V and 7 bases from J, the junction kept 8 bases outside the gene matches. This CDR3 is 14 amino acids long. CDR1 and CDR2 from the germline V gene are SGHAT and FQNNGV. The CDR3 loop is CASRTRQGANEAFF. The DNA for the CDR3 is TGTGCCAGCAGGACTAGACAGGGGGCAAATGAAGCTTTCTTT.

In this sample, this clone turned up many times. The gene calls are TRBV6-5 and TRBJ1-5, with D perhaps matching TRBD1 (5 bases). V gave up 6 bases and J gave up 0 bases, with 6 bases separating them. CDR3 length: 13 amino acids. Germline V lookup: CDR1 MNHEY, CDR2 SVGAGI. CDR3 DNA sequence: TGTGCCAGCAGGGGGCATAGCAATCAGCCCCAGCATTTT. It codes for CASRGHSNQPQHF.

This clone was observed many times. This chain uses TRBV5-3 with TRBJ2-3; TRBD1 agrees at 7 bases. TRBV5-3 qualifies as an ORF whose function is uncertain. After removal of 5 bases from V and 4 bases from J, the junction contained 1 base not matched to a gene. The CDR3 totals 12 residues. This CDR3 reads CARRTGPDTQYF. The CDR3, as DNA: TGTGCCAGAAGGACAGGGCCAGATACGCAGTATTTT.

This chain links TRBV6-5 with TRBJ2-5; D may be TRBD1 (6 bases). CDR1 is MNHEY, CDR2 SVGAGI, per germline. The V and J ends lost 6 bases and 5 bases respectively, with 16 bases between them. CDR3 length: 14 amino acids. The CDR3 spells CASREQGWYETQYF. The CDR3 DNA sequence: TGTGCCAGCAGAGAACAGGGTTGGTACGAGACCCAGTACTTC.

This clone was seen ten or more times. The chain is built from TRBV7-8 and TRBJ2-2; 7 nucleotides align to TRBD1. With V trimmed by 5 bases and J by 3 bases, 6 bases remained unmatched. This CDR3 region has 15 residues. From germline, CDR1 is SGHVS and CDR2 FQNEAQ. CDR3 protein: CASSRTGTYTGELFF. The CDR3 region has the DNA TGTGCCAGCAGCAGGACAGGAACATACACCGGGGAGCTGTTTTTT.